These 23 T cell receptor beta chains were sequenced from one sample in a study of T cells in Graves' hyperthyroidism and ophthalmopathy. Authors of the study amplified TCR beta CDR3 regions from RNA transcripts. The HTBI set primed first-round TCR CDR3 RT-PCR. TCRdb reprocessed the multiplex PCR reads via MiXCR and lists one record per CDR3 protein. Of roughly 290,000 distinct CDR3 sequences listed, around 15% are singletons. The sequenced sample was blood. These receptors originate from a woman aged 40 to 49 with Graves' hyperthyroidism.

This clonotype was seen at least ten times. V usage is TRBV11-2 and J usage is TRBJ2-7; either TRBD1 or TRBD2 may fit D (5 bases each). V dropped 3 bases and J dropped 2 bases, with 8 bases sitting between them. CDR3 length equals 13 residues. Germline V gives CDR1 SGHAT, CDR2 FQNNGV. The CDR3 region has the DNA TGTGCCAGCAGCTTTGGGGGAGCCTACGAGCAGTACTTC. The encoded protein is CASSFGGAYEQYF.

This clonotype was detected a few times. This sequence joins TRBV5-1 and TRBJ2-5; no clear D gene. In germline, CDR1 is SGHRS, CDR2 YFSETQ. Between the trimmed V and J ends, which lost 1 base and 5 bases, there was a span of 9 bases. The CDR3 spans 13 residues. The CDR3 region has the DNA TGCGCCAGCAGCTTGACACCAGCGGAGACCCAGTACTTC. This codes for CASSLTPAETQYF.

This clonotype was observed at least ten times. The chain recombines TRBV5-1 with TRBJ1-1; D is undetermined. CDR1 SGHRS and CDR2 YFSETQ come from the germline V gene. The ends were cut back, 3 bases at V and 1 base at J, with 7 bases in the middle. The CDR3 extends over 13 amino acids. The chain's CDR3 is CASSSPGNTEAFF. CDR3 nucleotides: TGCGCCAGCAGCTCGCCGGGGAACACTGAAGCTTTCTTT.

This clonotype came up many times. The chain couples TRBV6-1 to TRBJ2-7; 9 positions match TRBD1. The CDR3 spans 16 residues. V gave up 8 bases and J gave up 0 bases; unmatched junction bases: 11. Germline V lookup: CDR1 MNHNS, CDR2 SASEGT. CDR3 region: CASATKGQGPSYEQYF. As DNA, the CDR3 is TGTGCCAGCGCCACTAAGGGACAGGGTCCCTCCTACGAGCAGTACTTC.

Ten or more counts support this clonotype. The V call is TRBV11-2, the J call TRBJ2-7, with unresolved D. Looked up from germline, CDR1 is SGHAT and CDR2 is FQNNGV. The V gene lost 5 bases and the J gene lost 5 bases, with 16 bases spanning the gap. The CDR3 has 14 amino acids. For the CDR3, the DNA is TGTGCCAGCAGCCTTCTCACTTTATCTCACGAGCAGTACTTC. Amino acid sequence: CASSLLTLSHEQYF.

The rearrangement uses TRBV7-9 and TRBJ1-4; 7 positions match TRBD1. This CDR3 is built from 15 residues. With 5 bases clipped from V and 8 bases from J, the junction kept 11 bases outside the gene matches. Per the germline V gene, CDR1 is SEHNR and CDR2 is FQNEAQ (reference sequence). DNA of the CDR3: TGTGCCAGCAGCACCCGACAGGGTGGAGGAGAAAAACTGTTTTTT. Its protein is CASSTRQGGGEKLFF. Based on the CDR3 plus reference TRBV7-9 and TRBJ1-4, the full variable domain is DTGVSQNPRHKITKRGQNVTFRCDPISEHNRLYWYRQTLGQGPEFLTYFQNEAQLEKSRLLSDRFSAERPKGSFSTLEIQRTEQGDSAMYLCASSTRQGGGEKLFFGSGTQLSVL.

This clonotype has just a few counts. The junction does not match germline at one end; this may be a read error. The V gene is TRBV7-9, the J gene TRBJ2-1; a possible D gene is TRBD2 (5 bases). Germline V gene sequence: CDR1 SEHNR, CDR2 FQNEAQ (reference sequence). The CDR3 contains 13 residues. The CDR3 sequence is CASSLASAFEQFF. The CDR3 DNA sequence: TGTGCCAGCAGCCTAGCCTCCGCTTTTGAGCAGTTCTTC.

This clonotype was detected only once. The chain couples TRBV20-1 to TRBJ1-5; D is possibly TRBD1 (6 bases). This CDR3 comprises 14 residues. V shed 4 bases and J shed 6 bases, with 16 bases lying between them. The germline V gene encodes CDR1 DFQATT and CDR2 SNEGSKA (reference sequence). The CDR3 region has the DNA TGCAGTGCTACTGTCCAATTGGGGGCTCAGCCCCAGCATTTT. It is translated as CSATVQLGAQPQHF.

In its sample, this clonotype was seen a few times. CDR3 in amino acids: CATQPVIGGRSEQYF. CDR3 coding DNA: TGTGCCACCCAACCTGTGATCGGGGGGCGGTCCGAGCAGTACTTC. The chain employs TRBV7-9 and TRBJ2-7; maybe TRBD2 (7 bases). Trimming removed 10 bases from V and 6 bases from J, with 25 bases in between. The germline CDR1 and CDR2 sequences are SEHNR and FQNEAQ (reference sequence). The CDR3 consists of 15 residues.

This clonotype has ten or more counts. The chain combines TRBV20-1 with TRBJ2-7; D may be TRBD2 (5 bases). Germline lookup yields CDR1 DFQATT and CDR2 SNEGSKA (reference sequence). This CDR3 spans 13 amino acids. V lost 2 bases and J lost 3, with 11 bases in between. This CDR3 reads CSARSPGYYEQYF. CDR3 DNA sequence: TGCAGTGCTAGATCACCGGGATACTACGAGCAGTACTTC.

The rearrangement joins TRBV5-1 to TRBJ2-7; D is undetermined. V lost 1 base to trimming and J lost 0 bases, with 14 bases between them. This CDR3 contains 16 residues. Per the germline V gene, CDR1 is SGHRS and CDR2 is YFSETQ. CDR3 amino acids: CASSLQSRWSSYEQYF. In DNA, the CDR3 is TGCGCCAGCAGCTTGCAGTCCAGGTGGAGCTCCTACGAGCAGTACTTC.

In its sample, this clonotype was seen many times. The rearrangement links TRBV2 to TRBJ2-1; 7 nucleotides agree with TRBD1. This CDR3 has 14 residues. With V trimmed by 3 bases and J by 3 bases, 2 bases remained unmatched. Germline CDR1 reads SNHLY; CDR2 reads FYNNEI. The CDR3 region has the DNA TGTGCCAGCAGTGACGGGACAGACTACAATGAGCAGTTCTTC. Amino acids: CASSDGTDYNEQFF.

This clonotype has ten or more counts. This sequence joins TRBV7-8 and TRBJ2-7, with 8 bases matching TRBD2. After removal of 5 bases from V and 4 bases from J, the junction contained 7 bases not matched to a gene. The CDR3 is 14 residues long. Looked up from germline, CDR1 is SGHVS and CDR2 is FQNEAQ. CDR3 DNA: TGTGCCAGCAGCAGGGATGCGGGGGGATACGAGCAGTACTTC. Its protein product is CASSRDAGGYEQYF.

The J gene is TRBJ2-1, the V gene TRBV5-6; D not resolved. The CDR3 length is 12 residues. V was cut by 6 bases and J by 9 bases, with 13 bases left in between. Germline V gene lookup returns CDR1 SGHDT and CDR2 YYEEEE. The CDR3 region has the DNA TGTGCCAGCACTTACCCCTTGGGTGAGCAGTTCTTC. Amino acid sequence: CASTYPLGEQFF.

This clonotype was counted ten times or more. The chain has TRBV6-1 and TRBJ1-6, with 9 nucleotides matching TRBD1. This CDR3 has 16 residues. Germline loops: CDR1 MNHNS, CDR2 SASEGT. The junction had 10 bases not matched to a gene; V was cut back by 6 bases and J by 7 bases. CDR3 DNA sequence: TGTGCCAGCAGAGAGGGACAGGGCTGGTTGAATTCACCCCTCCACTTT. It yields the protein CASREGQGWLNSPLHF.

This clonotype was observed at least ten times. The rearrangement joins TRBV20-1 to TRBJ2-5; D is uncertain. Germline V CDR1 and CDR2: DFQATT, SNEGSKA (reference sequence). The CDR3 covers 15 residues. V was pared by 2 bases and J by 5 bases, with 18 bases between. The CDR3 nucleotides are TGCAGTGCTAGACTACGGCGCGGTTTGGAGGAGACCCAGTACTTC. It specifies CSARLRRGLEETQYF.

A few counts support this clonotype. DNA for the CDR3: TGTGCCAGCAGCCCAAGGGATCGGCCCCAGCATTTT. This encodes CASSPRDRPQHF. This chain links TRBV28 with TRBJ1-5; D is undetermined. The germline gives CDR1 MDHEN, CDR2 SYDVKM. V lost 6 bases and J lost 9, with 12 bases in between. The CDR3 has 12 amino acids.

This clonotype was seen ten or more times. This rearrangement joins TRBV15 to TRBJ2-1; 9 nucleotides match TRBD1. The germline V gene encodes CDR1 LNHNV and CDR2 YYDKDF (reference sequence). The CDR3 contains 15 residues. V lost 1 base and J lost 7; bases outside the gene matches: 5. For the CDR3, the DNA is TGTGCCACCAGCAGAGCGGGGACAGGGTCAAATGAGCAGTTCTTC. Its protein product is CATSRAGTGSNEQFF.

The chain couples TRBV20-1 to TRBJ1-2; D is unresolved. V lost 1 base to trimming and J lost 7 bases, with 10 bases between them. CDR1 is DFQATT and CDR2 is SNEGSKA in the germline V gene (reference sequence). The CDR3 has 12 amino acids. This chain's CDR3 is CSARVGPGGYTF. The CDR3 nucleotides read TGCAGTGCTAGAGTCGGGCCTGGTGGCTACACCTTC.

The chain recombines TRBV18 with TRBJ2-4; D call uncertain. Germline loops: CDR1 KGHSH, CDR2 LQKENI. The V and J ends lost 1 base and 6 bases respectively, with 7 bases between them. This CDR3 has 13 residues. The CDR3 here is CASSPLGSNIQYF. The CDR3 DNA sequence: TGTGCCAGCTCACCACTAGGGTCAAACATTCAGTACTTC.

This clonotype was recorded a few times. The genes are TRBV20-1 and TRBJ2-1; D remains ambiguous. The CDR3 extends over 11 amino acids. V lost 5 bases and J 9 bases, leaving 11 bases between the germline ends. Germline CDR1 reads DFQATT; CDR2 reads SNEGSKA (reference sequence). The CDR3 spells CSAAEMGEQFF. CDR3 DNA: TGCAGTGCTGCCGAGATGGGTGAGCAGTTCTTC.

In this sample, this clonotype turned up many times. V and J are TRBV19 and TRBJ2-5; TRBD2 is a possible D gene (6 bases). Trimming took 6 bases from V and 5 from J, leaving 19 bases between them. Germline values: CDR1 LNHDA, CDR2 SQIVND (reference sequence). This CDR3 has 15 residues. CDR3 residues: CASRLSRGMDETQYF. CDR3 bases: TGTGCCAGTAGACTCAGTCGGGGGATGGACGAGACCCAGTACTTC.

This clonotype was found many times. V and J are TRBV11-2 and TRBJ1-1; TRBD1 matches 7 bases. CDR1 is SGHAT and CDR2 is FQNNGV in the germline V gene. The CDR3 loop spans 16 amino acids. V shed 5 bases, J shed 2 bases, and the junction held 11 bases outside the gene matches. The CDR3 DNA reads as TGTGCCAGCAGCCCTCGTGGAACAGGGGTTAACACTGAAGCTTTCTTT. The encoded protein is CASSPRGTGVNTEAFF.